The 22 T cell receptor beta chains reported below all come from one sample, sequenced in a study of T cells after yellow fever vaccination. MiXCR, applied by TCRdb to the 5' RACE reads, yields one record per CDR3 protein. Of about 230,000 distinct CDR3 sequences in the sample, around 6.7% were seen once. The material was CD4+ T cells sorted from PBMCs, obtained on the day of the yellow fever booster vaccination. The receptors derive from a man aged 25 to 45 who received the YFV17D yellow fever vaccine.

CDR3 region: CASSTSSGTHNYNEQFF. Written as DNA, the CDR3 is TGTGCCAGCAGTACCTCTAGCGGGACCCATAACTACAATGAGCAGTTCTTC. The V gene is TRBV28, the J gene TRBJ2-1; TRBD2 agrees at 9 bases. V lost 5 bases, J lost 3 bases, and 11 bases stayed unmatched. This CDR3 contains 17 residues. Germline CDR1 reads MDHEN; CDR2 reads SYDVKM.

In its sample, this clonotype was seen a few times. The rearrangement uses TRBV7-2 and TRBJ2-7; D is unclear. Trimming shortened V by 1 base and J by 9 bases, and 10 bases separated the two germline ends. The CDR3 extends over 12 amino acids. Germline CDR1 is SGHTA and CDR2 is FQGNSA. CDR3 DNA sequence: TGTGCCAGCAGCTTAGTGAAGCTTGGGCAGTACTTC. This codes for CASSLVKLGQYF. The full variable domain, rest sourced from reference TRBV7-2 and TRBJ2-7, is GAGVSQSPSNKVTEKGKDVELRCDPISGHTALYWYRQSLGQGLEFLIYFQGNSAPDKSGLPSDRFSAERTGGSVSTLTIQRTQQEDSAVYLCASSLVKLGQYFGPGTRLTVT.

This clonotype was picked up a small number of times. J is TRBJ2-6 and V is TRBV27; D is unresolved. Germline CDR1 is MNHEY and CDR2 is SMNVEV (reference sequence). CDR3 length: 16 amino acids. V was shortened by 0 bases and J by 1 base, with 7 bases between the two germline ends. CDR3 residues: CASSLSSISGANVLTF. The CDR3 coding sequence is TGTGCCAGCAGTTTATCGAGCATATCTGGGGCCAACGTCCTGACTTTC.

This clonotype has a single count. This may come from a read error, since a much larger clone is one base off. J is TRBJ1-2 and V is TRBV7-9; 7 bases are shared with TRBD1. Germline V gene sequence: CDR1 SEHNR, CDR2 FQNEAQ (reference sequence). V shed 3 bases, J shed 8 bases, and the junction held 12 bases outside the gene matches. The length of the CDR3 is 15 residues. The CDR3 loop reads CASSLEQGRALGYTF. CDR3 in DNA: TGTGCCAGCAGCTTGGAACAGGGGCGCGCCCTAGGCTACACCTTC.

The sample holds many counts of this clonotype. V is TRBV5-1 and J is TRBJ1-6, with a weak D call TRBD1 (5 bases). There are 12 residues in the CDR3. Germline V gives CDR1 SGHRS, CDR2 YFSETQ. V was pared by 4 bases and J by 8 bases, with 7 bases between. The CDR3 protein is CASSPGHSPLHF. Written as DNA, the CDR3 is TGCGCCAGCAGCCCGGGGCATTCACCCCTCCACTTT.

This clonotype was counted many times. This sequence joins TRBV6-2 or TRBV6-3 and TRBJ2-2; 9 positions match TRBD1. CDR1 MNHEY and CDR2 SVGEGT come from the germline V gene. After removal of 8 bases from V and 4 bases from J, the junction contained 5 bases not matched to a gene. The CDR3 contains 14 residues. CDR3 sequence (DNA): TGTGCCAGCCACAGGGGGCATGTCACCGGGGAGCTGTTTTTT. Its protein is CASHRGHVTGELFF.

This clonotype has a count of ten or more. The chain uses TRBV7-2 and TRBJ2-3; 7 bases are a match to TRBD1. V dropped 5 bases and J dropped 2; count of bases not matched to a gene: 7. This CDR3 is built from 15 residues. Germline CDR1 SGHTA, CDR2 FQGNSA. CDR3 DNA sequence: TGTGCCAGCAGCCGGACAGGACCCTACACAGATACGCAGTATTTT. Translated, it gives CASSRTGPYTDTQYF.

The rearrangement links TRBV10-3 to TRBJ2-2; TRBD2 matches at 10 bases. J was trimmed by 4 bases and V by 11 bases; bases with no gene match: 7. The CDR3 has 14 residues. Germline V gene lookup returns CDR1 ENHRY and CDR2 SYGVKD. CDR3 region: CASGLAGATGELFF. The CDR3 nucleotides are TGTGCCTCAGGGCTAGCGGGAGCCACCGGGGAGCTGTTTTTT.

The sample holds a few counts of this clonotype. V and J are TRBV29-1 and TRBJ2-5; 12 nucleotides match TRBD2. V lost 6 bases, J lost 5 bases, and 4 bases stayed unmatched. The CDR3 totals 13 residues. CDR1 is SQVTM and CDR2 is ANQGSEA in the germline V gene. CDR3 protein: CSVWTSGVETQYF. Written as DNA, the CDR3 is TGCAGCGTGTGGACTAGCGGGGTGGAGACCCAGTACTTC. The full variable domain, in which reference TRBV29-1 and TRBJ2-5 provide the parts outside the CDR3, is SAVISQKPSRDICQRGTSLTIQCQVDSQVTMMFWYRQQPGQSLTLIATANQGSEATYESGFVIDKFPISRPNLTFSTLTVSNMSPEDSSIYLCSVWTSGVETQYFGPGTRLLVL.

This clonotype was seen many times. J is TRBJ2-1 and V is TRBV7-2; D gene uncertain. V lost 3 bases and J 4 bases, leaving 13 bases between the germline ends. CDR3 size: 15 residues. The V gene's germline CDR1 is SGHTA and CDR2 FQGNSA. For the CDR3, the DNA is TGTGCCAGCAGCTTCGGAAAAGCTTTGTACAATGAGCAGTTCTTC. Protein product: CASSFGKALYNEQFF.

The CDR3 is CASSALQSTGELFF. The CDR3 DNA follows: TGCGCCAGCAGTGCCCTTCAATCGACCGGGGAGCTGTTTTTT. V usage is TRBV10-1 and J usage is TRBJ2-2; D is ambiguous. This CDR3 spans 14 amino acids. The V end was cut by 4 bases, the J end by 5 bases, with 11 bases between. From germline, CDR1 is WNHNN and CDR2 SYGVQD (reference sequence).

This clonotype was recorded a few times. The chain has TRBV7-8 and TRBJ1-1, with a tentative D call TRBD1 (5 bases). Trimming shortened V by 5 bases and J by 1 base, and 11 bases separated the two germline ends. This CDR3 is 14 amino acids long. Looked up from germline, CDR1 is SGHVS and CDR2 is FQNEAQ. The CDR3 protein is CASSQGRTNTEAFF. The CDR3 DNA follows: TGTGCCAGCAGCCAGGGACGGACGAACACTGAAGCTTTCTTT.

This clonotype was recorded a few times. The chain combines TRBV27 with TRBJ2-5, with 8 bases fitting TRBD2. The length of the CDR3 is 11 residues. V lost 6 bases, J lost 13 bases, and 7 bases stayed unmatched. Per the germline V gene, CDR1 is MNHEY and CDR2 is SMNVEV (reference sequence). The CDR3 here is CASRRGGLWYF. The CDR3 DNA reads TGTGCCAGCAGACGGGGGGGTCTCTGGTACTTC.

The rearrangement links TRBV6-1 to TRBJ1-5; D may be TRBD1 (5 bases). Trimming left V 6 bases short and J 8 bases short, with 17 bases between. The CDR3 has 14 residues. CDR1 and CDR2 from the germline V gene are MNHNS and SASEGT. CDR3 amino acids: CASRPGGAREPQHF. DNA of the CDR3: TGTGCCAGCAGGCCTGGCGGGGCGAGAGAGCCCCAGCATTTT.

This clonotype was recorded at least ten times. The J gene is TRBJ2-2, the V gene TRBV10-1; maybe TRBD2 (5 bases). This CDR3 has 12 amino acids. Between the trimmed V and J ends, which lost 2 bases and 10 bases, there was a span of 8 bases. From germline, CDR1 is WNHNN and CDR2 SYGVQD (reference sequence). CDR3 in amino acids: CASSERETELFF. CDR3 DNA sequence: TGCGCCAGCAGTGAGAGGGAGACGGAGCTGTTTTTT.

This clonotype was counted many times. The chain has TRBV5-5 and TRBJ2-2; D is unclear. The length of the CDR3 is 12 residues. V lost 5 bases and J 4 bases, leaving 6 bases between the germline ends. Germline V gene sequence: CDR1 SGHKS, CDR2 YYEKEE (reference sequence). In DNA, the CDR3 is TGTGCCAGCAGTTATTTCACCGGGGAGCTGTTTTTT. Amino acids: CASSYFTGELFF.

This clonotype was detected ten times or more. This sequence joins TRBV10-3 and TRBJ1-1; TRBD1 agrees at 7 bases. The V gene's germline CDR1 is ENHRY and CDR2 SYGVKD. The junction had 8 bases not matched to a gene; V was cut back by 6 bases and J by 4 bases. The CDR3 totals 14 residues. CDR3 DNA: TGTGCCATCAGGAGACAGGGAGAGGGCACTGAAGCTTTCTTT. Translating it yields CAIRRQGEGTEAFF.

This clonotype was observed many times. The V gene is TRBV10-3, the J gene TRBJ2-3, with D possibly being TRBD2 (7 bases). The CDR3 runs to 14 residues. Germline values: CDR1 ENHRY, CDR2 SYGVKD. The ends were cut back, 2 bases at V and 6 bases at J, with 12 bases in the middle. CDR3 DNA: TGTGCCATCAGTGAGCGGGGGGCTGACGATACGCAGTATTTT. Protein product: CAISERGADDTQYF.

This chain links TRBV18 with TRBJ2-5; TRBD2 aligns across 12 bases. V shed 5 bases and J 5 bases; nucleotides not matched to a gene: 6. In germline, CDR1 is KGHSH, CDR2 LQKENI. CDR3 size: 15 residues. CDR3 DNA: TGTGCCAGCTCATTGGGACTAGCGGGCTCGGAGACCCAGTACTTC. It translates to CASSLGLAGSETQYF.

The gene calls are TRBV4-2 and TRBJ1-1, with D unclear. Germline CDR1 reads LGHNA; CDR2 reads YNFKEQ. V was shortened by 0 bases and J by 4 bases, with 12 bases between the two germline ends. This CDR3 comprises 15 residues. CDR3 DNA: TGTGCCAGCAGCCAAGATTCGGGGTTCGGCACTGAAGCTTTCTTT. This encodes CASSQDSGFGTEAFF.

This clonotype showed up just a few times. The J gene is TRBJ2-3, the V gene TRBV15, with TRBD1 as a possible D gene (5 bases). Trimming stripped 0 bases from V and 5 bases from J, with 6 bases between. Germline lookup yields CDR1 LNHNV and CDR2 YYDKDF (reference sequence). The CDR3 sequence is 13 residues long. The chain's CDR3 is CATSRDQGDTQYF. The CDR3 DNA sequence: TGTGCCACCAGCAGAGATCAGGGAGATACGCAGTATTTT.

At least ten counts were recorded for this clonotype. The genes are TRBV3-1 and TRBJ2-5; 10 bases are a match to TRBD2. This CDR3 contains 14 residues. CDR1 is LGHDT and CDR2 is YNNKEL in the germline V gene (reference sequence). The junction had 6 bases not matched to a gene; V was cut back by 7 bases and J by 4 bases. The CDR3 DNA reads as TGTGCCAGCATCTCTTCTAGCGGGGGAGAGACCCAGTACTTC. Translated: CASISSSGGETQYF.